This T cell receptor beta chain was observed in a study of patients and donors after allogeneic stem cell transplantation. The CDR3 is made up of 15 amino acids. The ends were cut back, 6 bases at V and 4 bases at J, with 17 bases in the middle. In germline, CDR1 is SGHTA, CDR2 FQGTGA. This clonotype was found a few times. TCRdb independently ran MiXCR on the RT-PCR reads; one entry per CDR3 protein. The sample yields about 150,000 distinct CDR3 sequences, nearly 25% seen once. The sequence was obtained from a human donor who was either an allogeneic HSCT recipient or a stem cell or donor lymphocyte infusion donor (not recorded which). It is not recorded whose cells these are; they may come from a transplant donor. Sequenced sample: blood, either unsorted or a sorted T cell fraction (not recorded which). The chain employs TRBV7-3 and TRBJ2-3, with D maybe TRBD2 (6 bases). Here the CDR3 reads CASSLLAGGSDTQYF. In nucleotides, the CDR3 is TGTGCCAGCAGTCTACTGGCCGGGGGATCAGATACGCAGTATTTT.